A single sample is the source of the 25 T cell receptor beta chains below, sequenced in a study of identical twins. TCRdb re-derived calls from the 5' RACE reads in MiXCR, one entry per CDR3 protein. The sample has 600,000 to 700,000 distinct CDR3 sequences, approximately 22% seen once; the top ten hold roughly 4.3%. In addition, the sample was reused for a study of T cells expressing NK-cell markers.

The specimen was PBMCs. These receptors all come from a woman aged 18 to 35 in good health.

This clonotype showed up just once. DNA for the CDR3: TGTGCCAGCAGTTCCTCGGGACTAGCGGGAGCCAAAAACATTCAGTACTTC. Translated, it gives CASSSSGLAGAKNIQYF. This chain connects TRBV12-3 or TRBV12-4 to TRBJ2-4, with 12 bases lining up with TRBD2. V gave up 4 bases and J gave up 0 bases; unmatched junction bases: 4. The CDR3 runs 17 residues.

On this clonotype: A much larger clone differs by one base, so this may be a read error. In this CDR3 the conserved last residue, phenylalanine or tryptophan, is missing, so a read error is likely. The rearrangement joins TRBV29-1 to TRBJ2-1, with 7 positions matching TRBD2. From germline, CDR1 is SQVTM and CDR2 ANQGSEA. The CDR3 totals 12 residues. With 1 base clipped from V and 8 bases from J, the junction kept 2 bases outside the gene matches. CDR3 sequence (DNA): TGCAGCGTTGAAGGGACTAGAGATGAGCAGTTCTAC. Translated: CSVEGTRDEQFY.

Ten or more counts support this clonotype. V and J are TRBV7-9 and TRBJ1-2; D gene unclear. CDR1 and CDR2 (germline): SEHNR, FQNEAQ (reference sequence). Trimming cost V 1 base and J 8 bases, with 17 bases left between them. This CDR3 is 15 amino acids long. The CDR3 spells CASSLVNDLVYGYTF. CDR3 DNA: TGTGCCAGCAGCTTAGTTAACGATCTGGTTTACGGCTACACCTTC. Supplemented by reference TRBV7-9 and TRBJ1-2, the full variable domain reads DTGVSQNPRHKITKRGQNVTFRCDPISEHNRLYWYRQTLGQGPEFLTYFQNEAQLEKSRLLSDRFSAERPKGSFSTLEIQRTEQGDSAMYLCASSLVNDLVYGYTFGSGTRLTVV.

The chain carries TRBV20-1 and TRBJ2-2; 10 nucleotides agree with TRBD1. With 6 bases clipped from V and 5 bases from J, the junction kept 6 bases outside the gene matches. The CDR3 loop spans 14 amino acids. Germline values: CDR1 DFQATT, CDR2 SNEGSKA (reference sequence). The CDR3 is CSATGQGGTGELFF. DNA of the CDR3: TGCAGTGCAACCGGACAGGGGGGGACCGGGGAGCTGTTTTTT.

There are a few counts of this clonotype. The CDR3 sequence: CSARQALAPSYNEQFF. CDR3 sequence (DNA): TGCAGTGCTAGGCAGGCGCTAGCGCCGTCTTACAATGAGCAGTTCTTC. The rearrangement joins TRBV20-1 to TRBJ2-1, with D possibly TRBD2 on 6 matching bases. The V and J ends lost 3 bases and 4 bases respectively, with 19 bases between them. Germline CDR1 DFQATT, CDR2 SNEGSKA (reference sequence). The CDR3 has 16 amino acids.

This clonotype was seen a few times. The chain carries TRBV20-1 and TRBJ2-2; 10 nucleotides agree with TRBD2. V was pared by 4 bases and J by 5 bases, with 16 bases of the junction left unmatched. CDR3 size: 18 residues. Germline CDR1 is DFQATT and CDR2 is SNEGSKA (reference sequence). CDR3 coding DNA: TGCAGTGCTAAGGCACCTGGGGCTAGCGGGAGAGTAACCGGGGAGCTGTTTTTT. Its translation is CSAKAPGASGRVTGELFF.

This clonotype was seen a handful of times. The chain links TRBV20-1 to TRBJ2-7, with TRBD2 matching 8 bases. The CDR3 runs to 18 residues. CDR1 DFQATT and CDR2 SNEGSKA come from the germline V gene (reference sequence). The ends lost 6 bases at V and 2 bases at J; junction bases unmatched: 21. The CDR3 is CSAHRDGIKRGPTYEQYF. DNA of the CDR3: TGCAGTGCCCACCGGGACGGGATAAAGCGGGGGCCCACCTACGAGCAGTACTTC.

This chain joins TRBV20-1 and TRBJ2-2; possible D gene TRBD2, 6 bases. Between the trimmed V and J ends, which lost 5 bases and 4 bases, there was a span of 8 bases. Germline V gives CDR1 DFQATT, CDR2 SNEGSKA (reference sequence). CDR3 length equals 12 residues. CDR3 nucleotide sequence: TGCAGTGCTGAGGGAGGCACCGGGGAGCTGTTTTTT. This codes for CSAEGGTGELFF.

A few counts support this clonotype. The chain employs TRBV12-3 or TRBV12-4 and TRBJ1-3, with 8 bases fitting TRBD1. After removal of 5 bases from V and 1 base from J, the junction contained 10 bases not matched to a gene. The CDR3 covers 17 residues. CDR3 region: CASSRARTGTSGNTIYF. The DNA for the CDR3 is TGTGCCAGCAGTCGCGCCCGGACAGGGACTTCTGGAAACACCATATATTTT.

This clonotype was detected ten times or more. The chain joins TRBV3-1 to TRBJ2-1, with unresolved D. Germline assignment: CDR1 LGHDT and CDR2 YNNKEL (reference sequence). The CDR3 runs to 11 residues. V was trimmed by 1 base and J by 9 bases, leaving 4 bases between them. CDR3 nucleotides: TGTGCCAGCAGCCAAGGCCTTGAGCAGTTCTTC. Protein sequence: CASSQGLEQFF.

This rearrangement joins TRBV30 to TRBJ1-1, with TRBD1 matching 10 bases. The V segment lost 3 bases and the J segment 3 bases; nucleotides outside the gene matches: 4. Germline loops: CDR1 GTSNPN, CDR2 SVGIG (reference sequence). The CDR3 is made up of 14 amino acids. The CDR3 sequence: CAWRTGQGDTEAFF. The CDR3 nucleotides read TGTGCCTGGAGGACCGGACAGGGGGACACTGAAGCTTTCTTT.

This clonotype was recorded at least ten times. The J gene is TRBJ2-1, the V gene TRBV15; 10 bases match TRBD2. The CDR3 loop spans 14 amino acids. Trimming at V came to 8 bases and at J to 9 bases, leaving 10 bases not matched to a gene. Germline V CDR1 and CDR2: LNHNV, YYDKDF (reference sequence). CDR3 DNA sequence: TGTGCCACCGCAGCGGGAGGGTCTTTCAGTGAGCAGTTCTTC. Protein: CATAAGGSFSEQFF.

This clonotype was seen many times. CDR3 in amino acids: CSAPTPPSGSSDTQYF. The CDR3 nucleotides read TGCAGTGCGCCCACCCCTCCTAGCGGGAGTTCGGATACGCAGTATTTT. The rearrangement joins TRBV20-1 to TRBJ2-3; 10 bases agree with TRBD2. The CDR3 has 16 amino acids. Trimming removed 6 bases from V and 6 bases from J; junction bases left unmatched: 15. Germline V CDR1 and CDR2: DFQATT, SNEGSKA (reference sequence).

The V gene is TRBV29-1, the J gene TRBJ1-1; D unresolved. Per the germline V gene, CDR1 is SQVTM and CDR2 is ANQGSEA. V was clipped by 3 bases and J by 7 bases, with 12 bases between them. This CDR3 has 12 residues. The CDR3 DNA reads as TGCAGCGTTGACCGGGGAAAGGATGAAGCTTTCTTT. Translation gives CSVDRGKDEAFF. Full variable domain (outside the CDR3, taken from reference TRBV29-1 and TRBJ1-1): SAVISQKPSRDICQRGTSLTIQCQVDSQVTMMFWYRQQPGQSLTLIATANQGSEATYESGFVIDKFPISRPNLTFSTLTVSNMSPEDSSIYLCSVDRGKDEAFFGQGTRLTVV.

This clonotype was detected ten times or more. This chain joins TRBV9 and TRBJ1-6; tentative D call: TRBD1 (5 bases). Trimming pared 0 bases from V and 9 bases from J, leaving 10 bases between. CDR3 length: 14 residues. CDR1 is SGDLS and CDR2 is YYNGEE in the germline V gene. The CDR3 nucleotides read TGTGCCAGCAGCGTAGATACGGGGGGTTCACCCCTCCACTTT. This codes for CASSVDTGGSPLHF.

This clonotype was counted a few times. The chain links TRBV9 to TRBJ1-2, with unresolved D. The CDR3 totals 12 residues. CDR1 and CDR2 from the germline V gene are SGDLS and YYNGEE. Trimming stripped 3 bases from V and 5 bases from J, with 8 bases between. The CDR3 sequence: CASSAGEYGYTF. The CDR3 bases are TGTGCCAGCAGCGCCGGCGAATATGGCTACACCTTC. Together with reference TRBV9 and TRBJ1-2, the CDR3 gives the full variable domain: DSGVTQTPKHLITATGQRVTLRCSPRSGDLSVYWYQQSLDQGLQFLIQYYNGEERAKGNILERFSAQQFPDLHSELNLSSLELGDSALYFCASSAGEYGYTFGSGTRLTVV.

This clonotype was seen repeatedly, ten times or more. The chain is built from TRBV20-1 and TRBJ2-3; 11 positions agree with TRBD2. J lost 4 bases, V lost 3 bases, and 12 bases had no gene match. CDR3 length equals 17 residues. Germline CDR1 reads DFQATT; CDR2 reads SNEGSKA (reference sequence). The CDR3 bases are TGCAGTGCTAGTGCCATTGTAGCGGGGGGGCCATCAGATACGCAGTATTTT. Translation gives CSASAIVAGGPSDTQYF.

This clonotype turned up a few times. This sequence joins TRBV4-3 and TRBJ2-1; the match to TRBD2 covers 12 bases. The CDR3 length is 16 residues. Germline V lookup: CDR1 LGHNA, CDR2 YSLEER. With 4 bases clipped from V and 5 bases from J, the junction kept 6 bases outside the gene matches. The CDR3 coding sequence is TGCGCCAGCAGCCGCCGACTAGCGGGAGAAGACAATGAGCAGTTCTTC. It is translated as CASSRRLAGEDNEQFF.

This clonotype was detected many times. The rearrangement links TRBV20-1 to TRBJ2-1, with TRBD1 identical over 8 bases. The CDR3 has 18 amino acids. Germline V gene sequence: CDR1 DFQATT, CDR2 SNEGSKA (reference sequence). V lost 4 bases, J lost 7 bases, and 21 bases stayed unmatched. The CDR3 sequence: CSAIGQGFTKRKGNEQFF. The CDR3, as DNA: TGCAGTGCTATAGGACAGGGATTTACCAAGCGTAAGGGGAATGAGCAGTTCTTC.

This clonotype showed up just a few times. The CDR3 spells CSADSERFSYEQYF. The CDR3 DNA follows: TGCAGTGCCGACAGTGAACGGTTTTCCTACGAGCAGTACTTC. The V and J genes are TRBV20-1 and TRBJ2-7; weak D call: TRBD1 (5 bases). The CDR3 length is 14 residues. Germline V CDR1 and CDR2: DFQATT, SNEGSKA (reference sequence). V lost 6 bases, J lost 1 base, and 16 bases lay in between.

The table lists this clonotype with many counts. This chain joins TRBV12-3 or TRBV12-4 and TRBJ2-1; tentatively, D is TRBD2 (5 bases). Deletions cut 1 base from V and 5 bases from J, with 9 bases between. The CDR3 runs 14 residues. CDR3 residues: CASSLGTPNNEQFF. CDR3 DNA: TGTGCCAGCAGTTTAGGGACTCCGAACAATGAGCAGTTCTTC.

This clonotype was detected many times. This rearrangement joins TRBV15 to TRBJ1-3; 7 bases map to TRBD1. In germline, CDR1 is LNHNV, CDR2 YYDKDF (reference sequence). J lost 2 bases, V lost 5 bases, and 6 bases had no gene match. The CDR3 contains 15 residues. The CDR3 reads CATSAGTAAGNTIYF. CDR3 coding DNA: TGTGCCACCAGCGCTGGGACAGCCGCTGGAAACACCATATATTTT.

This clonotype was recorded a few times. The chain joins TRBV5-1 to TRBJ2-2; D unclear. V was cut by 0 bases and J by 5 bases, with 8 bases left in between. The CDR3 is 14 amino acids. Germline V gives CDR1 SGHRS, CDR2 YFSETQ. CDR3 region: CASSLVWGTGELFF. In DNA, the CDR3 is TGCGCCAGCAGCTTGGTATGGGGTACCGGGGAGCTGTTTTTT.

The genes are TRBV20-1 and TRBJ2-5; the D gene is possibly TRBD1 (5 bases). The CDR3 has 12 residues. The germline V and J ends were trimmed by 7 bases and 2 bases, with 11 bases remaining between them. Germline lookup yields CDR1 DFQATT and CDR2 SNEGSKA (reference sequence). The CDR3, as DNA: TGCAGTGTCCACAGGCTTCAAGAGACCCAGTACTTC. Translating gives CSVHRLQETQYF.

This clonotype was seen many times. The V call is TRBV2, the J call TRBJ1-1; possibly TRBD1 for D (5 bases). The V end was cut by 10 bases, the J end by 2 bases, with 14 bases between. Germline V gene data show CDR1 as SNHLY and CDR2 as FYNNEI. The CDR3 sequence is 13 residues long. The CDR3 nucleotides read TGTGCCATGCTAGGGGTCACCAACACTGAAGCTTTCTTT. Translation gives CAMLGVTNTEAFF.